Reported below is one TCR beta chain. Its antigen remains unidentified. The DNA is left out, because the CDR3 cannot be placed on it with certainty; the CDR3 is given as TCRdb lists it. Termini included, the CDR3 measures 13 amino acids. The germline CDR1 and CDR2 sequences are SNHLY and FYNNEI. All donors participated as healthy donors of bone marrow. This entry comes from a study of cytomegalovirus exposure and HLA in healthy donors. Findings of the study overall: High specificity and sensitivity for cytomegalovirus status were reported for the classifier.

60 Vbeta and 13 Jbeta primers were used in PCR. Measured with immunoSEQ multiplex PCR; TCRdb has only the in-frame clones, and not every one. The top ten clones hold roughly 1.9% of a sample with more than 110,000 clones, 70% to 80% of them seen once. The J gene is TRBJ2-3, the V gene TRBV2; the tabulated D call, TRBD2, remains unverified against the DNA. This clonotype originated in a woman aged 55-70 years in good health and CMV-seropositive. Sequencing input: PBMCs. The chain's CDR3 is CASSEWGSGNGEF.